One T cell receptor beta chain is described in this entry. The sample holds one count of this clone. What this receptor recognizes is not known. Nothing much larger sits one base from this clone, and base qualities are not available. The sample comes from a study of blood T cell repertoires in COVID-19 (dated by TCRdb to between 2020 and 2021). The study in broad terms: Samples from collaborators originated in the United States, Italy and Spain and spanned both the acute and convalescent phases of COVID-19. The sample metadata nearly always contained a de-identified subject ID, COVID-19 status, age in years and sex. Samples were obtained from the ongoing ImmuneRACE study (first 160 participants) and from 950 to 1,500 subjects provided by 6 global collaborators. Where available, HLA class I and class II types were obtained from metadata supplied by the sample provider rather than from assay-based typing. The prospective study material was composed of cDNA or gDNA derived from T cells, B-cell-depleted T cells, or PBMCs. The repertoires were released in a freely available public database intended as a resource for research on the immune response to SARS-CoV-2. Deeply sampled blood TCRbeta repertoires from subjects exposed to, actively infected with, or recovered from COVID-19 were included in the dataset.

One collaborating source in Seattle enrolled patients while the patients were actively infected and followed the patients over time throughout the course of disease. Each collaborating institution followed its own protocols to collect whole blood in K2EDTA tubes. For TCRbeta analysis, collaborators shipped samples as frozen whole blood, isolated PBMCs, or DNA extracted from either of those sample types. Paper-wide results and their limitations: Clinical and demographic metadata were provided uncurated, with the amount varying by source and participant.

Counted from cysteine to phenylalanine, this CDR3 has 13 amino acids. Just CDR3 DNA is preserved here, 39 bases in frame from base 1. Taken from the germline V gene, the CDR1 and CDR2 loops are MGHDK and SYGVNS. Trimming removed 2 bases from V and 6 bases from J, leaving 10 bases between the germline ends. TCRbeta CDR3 regions were amplified from genomic DNA using the immunoSEQ Assay, a bias-controlled multiplex PCR. Concerning the study's data processing: The number of nucleated cells in each sample was estimated from the amplification of reference gene primers within the assay. To quantify the absolute abundance of each unique TCRbeta CDR3 rearrangement, sequence reads were collapsed and filtered. For each sample, productive Simpson clonality was calculated by taking the square root of Simpson's diversity index across productive rearrangements. As stored in TCRdb, this immuneACCESS dataset retains in-frame rearrangements with V and J assigned. A fraction of the clones does not appear; measured against another copy, unresolved V genes explain less than half of the discrepancy, and the remainder lacks a known reason. The V and J calls and clone size are taken from that table; D and trimming were inferred from the DNA. The sample table contains 100,000 to 150,000 clones; only one count was recorded for around 83% of them. Roughly 3% of the sample lies in the top ten.

The chain is assembled from TRBV25-1 and TRBJ1-2; a confident D gene designation cannot be given. Sequenced material: peripheral blood. This TCR was sampled from a woman of 80 years or more with COVID-19, enrolled during active disease. CDR3 region: CASSEVGPNGYTF. The nucleotide sequence reads as follows: TGTGCCAGCAGTGAAGTGGGCCCTAATGGCTACACCTTC.